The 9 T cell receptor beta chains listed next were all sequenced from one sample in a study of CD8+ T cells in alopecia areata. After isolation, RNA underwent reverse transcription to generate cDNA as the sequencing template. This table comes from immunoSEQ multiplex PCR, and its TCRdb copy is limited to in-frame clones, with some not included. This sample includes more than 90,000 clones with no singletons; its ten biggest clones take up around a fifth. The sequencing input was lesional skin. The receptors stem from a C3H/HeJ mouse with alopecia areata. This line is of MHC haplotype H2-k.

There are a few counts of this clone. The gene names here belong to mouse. CDR3 DNA (partial): TGTGCCAGCAGTATAGCTGGGGGTCTTTAT. It yields the protein CASSIAGGLY. The full-length CDR3 reads as CASSIAGGLYEQYF. The chain carries TRBV19 and TRBJ2-7, with 7 positions matching TRBD2. The sequenced fragment ends 4 residues before the CDR3 boundary, so the rest is inferred from the germline J gene. Germline V lookup: CDR1 FNHDT, CDR2 SITEND (reference sequence). The CDR3 spans 14 residues.

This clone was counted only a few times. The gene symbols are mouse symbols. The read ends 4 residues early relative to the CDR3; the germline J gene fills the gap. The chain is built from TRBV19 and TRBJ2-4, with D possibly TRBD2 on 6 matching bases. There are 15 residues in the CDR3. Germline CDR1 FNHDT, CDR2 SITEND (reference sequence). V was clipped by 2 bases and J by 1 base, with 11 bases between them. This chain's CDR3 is CASSISPGGQNTLYF. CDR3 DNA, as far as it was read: TGTGCCAGCAGTATCTCTCCTGGGGGTCAAAAC.

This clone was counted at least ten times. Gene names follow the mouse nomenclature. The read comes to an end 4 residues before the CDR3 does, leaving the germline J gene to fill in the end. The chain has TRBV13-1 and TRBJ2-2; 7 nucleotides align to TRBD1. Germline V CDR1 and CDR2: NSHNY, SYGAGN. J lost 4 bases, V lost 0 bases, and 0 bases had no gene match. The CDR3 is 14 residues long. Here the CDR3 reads CASSDAGGTGQLYF. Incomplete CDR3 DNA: TGTGCCAGCAGTGATGCAGGGGGCACCGGG.

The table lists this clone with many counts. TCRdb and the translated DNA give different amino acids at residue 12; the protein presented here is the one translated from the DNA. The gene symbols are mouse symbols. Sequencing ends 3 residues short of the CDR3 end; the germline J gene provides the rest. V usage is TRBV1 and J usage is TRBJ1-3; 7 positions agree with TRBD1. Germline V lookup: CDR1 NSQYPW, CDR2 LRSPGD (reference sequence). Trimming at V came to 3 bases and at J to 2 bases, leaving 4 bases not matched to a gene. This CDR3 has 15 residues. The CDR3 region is CTCSAQQGTGNTLYF. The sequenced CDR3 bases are TGCACCTGCAGTGCGCAACAGGGGACTGGAAATACG.

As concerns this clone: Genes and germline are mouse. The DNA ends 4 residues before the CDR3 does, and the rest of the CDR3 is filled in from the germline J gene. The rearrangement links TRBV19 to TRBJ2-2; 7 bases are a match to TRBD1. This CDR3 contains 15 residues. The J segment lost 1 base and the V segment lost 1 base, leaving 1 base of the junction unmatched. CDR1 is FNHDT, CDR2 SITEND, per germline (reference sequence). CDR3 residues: CASSINRGNTGQLYF. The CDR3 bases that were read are TGTGCCAGCAGTATAAACAGGGGAAACACCGGG. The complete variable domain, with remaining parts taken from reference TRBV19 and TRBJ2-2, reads GGIITQTPKFLIGQEGQKLTLKCQQNFNHDTMYWYRQDSGKGLRLIYYSITENDLQKGDLSEGYDASREKKSSFSLTVTSAQKNEMAVFLCASSINRGNTGQLYFGEGSKLTVL.

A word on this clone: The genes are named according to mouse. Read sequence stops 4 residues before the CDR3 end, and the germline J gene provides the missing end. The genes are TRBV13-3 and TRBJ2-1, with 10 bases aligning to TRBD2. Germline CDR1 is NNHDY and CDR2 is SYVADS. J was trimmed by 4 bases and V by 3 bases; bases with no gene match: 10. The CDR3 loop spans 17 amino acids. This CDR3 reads CASSARWGGAGYAEQFF. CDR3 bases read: TGTGCCAGCAGTGCTCGCTGGGGGGGCGCAGGATATGCT.

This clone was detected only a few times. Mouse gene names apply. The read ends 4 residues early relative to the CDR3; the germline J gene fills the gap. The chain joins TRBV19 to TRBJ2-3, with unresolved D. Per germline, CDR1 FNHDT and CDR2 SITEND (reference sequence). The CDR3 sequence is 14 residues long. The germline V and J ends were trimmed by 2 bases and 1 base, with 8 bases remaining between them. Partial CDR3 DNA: TGTGCCAGCAGTATTCAGGAGGGTGCAGAA. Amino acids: CASSIQEGAE. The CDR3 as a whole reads CASSIQEGAETLYF.

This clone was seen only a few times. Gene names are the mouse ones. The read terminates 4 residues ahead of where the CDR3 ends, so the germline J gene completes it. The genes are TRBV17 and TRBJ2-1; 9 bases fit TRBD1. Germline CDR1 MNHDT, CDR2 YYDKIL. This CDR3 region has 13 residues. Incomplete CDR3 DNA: TGTGCTAGCACCATGACAGGGGGGGCT. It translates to CASTMTGGA. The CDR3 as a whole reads CASTMTGGAEQFF.

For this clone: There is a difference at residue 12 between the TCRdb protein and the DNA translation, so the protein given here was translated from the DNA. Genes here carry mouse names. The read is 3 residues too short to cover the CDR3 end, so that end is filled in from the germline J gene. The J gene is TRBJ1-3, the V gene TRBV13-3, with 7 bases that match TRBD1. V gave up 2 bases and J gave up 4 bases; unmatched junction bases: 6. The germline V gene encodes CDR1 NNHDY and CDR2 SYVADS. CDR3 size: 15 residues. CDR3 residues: CASSEGRGRGNTLYF. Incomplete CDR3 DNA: TGTGCCAGCAGTGAAGGGAGGGGGCGAGGAAATACG.